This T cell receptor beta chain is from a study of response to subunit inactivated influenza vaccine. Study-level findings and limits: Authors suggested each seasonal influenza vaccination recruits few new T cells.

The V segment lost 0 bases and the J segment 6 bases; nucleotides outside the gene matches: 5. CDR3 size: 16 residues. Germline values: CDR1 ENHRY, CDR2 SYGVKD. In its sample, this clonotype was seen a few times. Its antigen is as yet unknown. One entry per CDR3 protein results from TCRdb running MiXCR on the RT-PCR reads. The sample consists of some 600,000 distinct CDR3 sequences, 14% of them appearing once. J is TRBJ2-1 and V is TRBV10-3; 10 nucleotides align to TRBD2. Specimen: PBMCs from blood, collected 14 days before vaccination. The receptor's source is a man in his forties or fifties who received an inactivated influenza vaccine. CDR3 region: CAISESLAGVTNEQFF. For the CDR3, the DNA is TGTGCCATCAGTGAGTCCCTAGCGGGAGTGACCAATGAGCAGTTCTTC.